The rows below give T cell receptor beta chains drawn from one sample of a study of cytomegalovirus exposure and HLA in healthy donors. The table came from immunoSEQ multiplex PCR; TCRdb's copy has only in-frame clones and leaves some out. The sample includes 150,000 to 180,000 clones, 65% to 75% of them seen just once. Sequencing was carried out using PBMCs. The receptors stem from a man between 18 and 35 years old in good health and CMV-seronegative. Both conserved end residues are trimmed from each CDR3. Fields, in order: V gene, CDR3 protein.

TRBV2 | ASRMSSRGVWSPLH
TRBV7-3 | ASSLLAGVRTEAF
TRBV18 | ASSPGLARSGNTIY
TRBV7-2 | ASSLVGTTYNEQF
TRBV5-1 | ASSRRTQGSGYNEQF
TRBV27 | ASGRIETGYT
TRBV29-1 | SVAGTSEKLF
TRBV6-1 | ASRTSGQRTGELF
TRBV28 | ASSLDTGVTDTQY
TRBV10-3 | AIREGYSNQPQH
TRBV4-3 | ASSQDIGRDTEAF
TRBV19 | ASSIFALRVWAGFMSEQY
TRBV6-6 | ASGIGGLGPLNTIY
TRBV21-1 | ASSKVPGKPSYNSPLH
TRBV7-2 | ASSPGAGLLTGELF
TRBV7-9 | ASSSGQDPSYEQY
TRBV11-2 | ASSLGDRGPSSYNEQF